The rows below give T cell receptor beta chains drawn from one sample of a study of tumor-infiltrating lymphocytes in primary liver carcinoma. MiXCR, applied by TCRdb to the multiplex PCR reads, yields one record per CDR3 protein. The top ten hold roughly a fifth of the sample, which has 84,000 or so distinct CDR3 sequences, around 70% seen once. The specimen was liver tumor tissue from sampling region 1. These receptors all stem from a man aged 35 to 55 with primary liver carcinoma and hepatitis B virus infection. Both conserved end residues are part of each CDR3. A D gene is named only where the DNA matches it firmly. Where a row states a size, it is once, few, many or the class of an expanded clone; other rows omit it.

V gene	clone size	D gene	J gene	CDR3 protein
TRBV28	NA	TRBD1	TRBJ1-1	CVSSPWVQGGTEAFF
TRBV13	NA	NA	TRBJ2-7	CASGRGVREQYF
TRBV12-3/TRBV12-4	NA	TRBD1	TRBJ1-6	CASSSTTGGNSPFHF
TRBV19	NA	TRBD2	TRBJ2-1	CASSSPSSGAYNEQFF
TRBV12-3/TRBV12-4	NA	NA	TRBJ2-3	CASSLQDNTDTRYF
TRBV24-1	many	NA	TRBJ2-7	CATSDFGDEQYF
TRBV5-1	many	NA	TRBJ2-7	CASTQSPTASYEQYF
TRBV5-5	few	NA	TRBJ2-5	CVSSPGQETQYF
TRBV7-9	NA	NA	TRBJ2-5	CASSPTQGGLAEVTQYF
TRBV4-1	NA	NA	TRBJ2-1	CASSLEAGVQGRNGQFF
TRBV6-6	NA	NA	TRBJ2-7	CASSAFGVQDEQYF
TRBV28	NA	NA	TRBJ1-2	CARADSNYDYTF
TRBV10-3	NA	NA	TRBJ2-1	CTSASGEGNEQFF
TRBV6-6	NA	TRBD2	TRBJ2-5	CVSSDSILAVQETQYF
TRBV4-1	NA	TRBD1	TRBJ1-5	CASSQGPGTGYSNQPQHF
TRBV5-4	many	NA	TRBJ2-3	CASSSPLDTQYF
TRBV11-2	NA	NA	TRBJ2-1	CACSPEYNEQFF
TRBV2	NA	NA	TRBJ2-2	CASSEAGVRSDTGELLF
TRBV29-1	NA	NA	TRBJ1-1	CSVRHDMNTHAFF
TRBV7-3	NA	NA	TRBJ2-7	CASHARVWNSYEQYF
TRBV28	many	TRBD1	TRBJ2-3	CASLPPGQAARGTSTDTQYF
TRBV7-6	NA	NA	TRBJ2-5	CASSPGGGETQYF
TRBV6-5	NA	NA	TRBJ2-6	CASNYLGSSGANILTF
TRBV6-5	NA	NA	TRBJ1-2	CPSRRGGLAGYTF
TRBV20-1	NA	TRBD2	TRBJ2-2	CSARLAGADGELIF
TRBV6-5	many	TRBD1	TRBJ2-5	CASSMDRGWGQETQYF